These 13 T cell receptor beta chains originate from one sample sequenced in a study of T cell changes during pregnancy in multiple sclerosis. Profiling relied on immunoSEQ multiplex PCR, and the TCRdb table lists in-frame clones only, not all of them. The sample lists about 17,000 clones; almost 85% were seen once. Sequenced material: CD8+ T cells from peripheral blood mononuclear cells, taken in the second trimester of pregnancy. The source is a female donor in good health, enrolled as a control in a pregnancy study.

This clone occurred a few times. The chain carries TRBV4-3 and TRBJ1-1, with D unresolved. CDR1 and CDR2 (germline): LGHNA, YSLEER. Trimming stripped 4 bases from V and 7 bases from J, with 13 bases between. The length of the CDR3 is 13 residues. In nucleotides, the CDR3 is TGCGCCAGCAGCCCTTCGGGGTTCAGTGAAGCTTTCTTT. Translating it yields CASSPSGFSEAFF.

The chain couples TRBV13 to TRBJ2-7, with TRBD1 matching 8 bases. The ends lost 7 bases at V and 1 base at J; junction bases unmatched: 9. Per germline, CDR1 PRHDT and CDR2 FYEKMQ (reference sequence). CDR3 length: 15 amino acids. As DNA, the CDR3 is TGTGCCAGCACCATGGGCAGGGGGCTTTCCTACGAGCAGTACTTC. This encodes CASTMGRGLSYEQYF.

The J gene is TRBJ1-1, the V gene TRBV4-3; D remains ambiguous. The CDR3 consists of 13 residues. Trimming cost V 1 base and J 1 base, with 4 bases left between them. Germline CDR1 LGHNA, CDR2 YSLEER. The CDR3 here is CASSQGGNTEAFF. The CDR3 DNA reads TGCGCCAGCAGCCAAGGCGGGAACACTGAAGCTTTCTTT.

The chain employs TRBV13 and TRBJ2-7; D might be TRBD2 (6 bases). The CDR3 runs to 13 residues. Trimming took 3 bases from V and 5 from J, leaving 11 bases between them. Germline V CDR1 and CDR2: PRHDT, FYEKMQ (reference sequence). The CDR3 protein is CASSFWGVNEQYF. The CDR3 nucleotides read TGTGCCAGCAGCTTTTGGGGGGTCAACGAGCAGTACTTC.

This clone is judged medium-sized. The rearrangement joins TRBV7-9 to TRBJ1-2, with D perhaps matching TRBD1 (5 bases). Germline CDR1 is SEHNR and CDR2 is FQNEAQ (reference sequence). Deletions cut 4 bases from V and 4 bases from J, with 13 bases between. The CDR3 runs 14 residues. The CDR3 loop reads CASSSLDRLYGYTF. CDR3 in DNA: TGTGCCAGCAGCTCATTAGACAGACTCTATGGCTACACCTTC.

By share of the sample, this clone is medium-sized. V and J are TRBV15 and TRBJ1-2; 11 nucleotides align to TRBD1. The V and J ends lost 5 bases and 4 bases, in that order; junction bases with no gene match: 6. The CDR3 is 15 residues long. Per the germline V gene, CDR1 is LNHNV and CDR2 is YYDKDF (reference sequence). CDR3 bases: TGTGCCACCAGCCGCGGGACAGGGGGGAGCTATGGCTACACCTTC. This codes for CATSRGTGGSYGYTF.

This clone was observed once. V usage is TRBV11-2 and J usage is TRBJ2-2; D remains ambiguous. V was pared by 4 bases and J by 1 base, with 7 bases between. The CDR3 contains 14 residues. Germline CDR1 and CDR2: SGHAT and FQNNGV. CDR3 sequence reads: CASSSSRNTGELFF. CDR3 coding DNA: TGTGCCAGCAGCTCATCCAGGAACACCGGGGAGCTGTTTTTT.

The CDR3, as DNA: TGTGCCAGTAGTATAGGTGACAGGGGGTACAATGAGCAGTTCTTC. Translation gives CASSIGDRGYNEQFF. V gene TRBV19 combines with J gene TRBJ2-1; 9 bases map to TRBD1. This CDR3 contains 15 residues. The V gene end was trimmed by 1 base and the J gene end by 4 bases; junction bases not matched to a gene: 2. CDR1 and CDR2 from the germline V gene are LNHDA and SQIVND (reference sequence).

This clone is categorized as medium-sized. The V and J genes are TRBV5-6 and TRBJ1-1; no reliable D call. The CDR3 is 12 residues long. V lost 2 bases and J 4 bases, leaving 6 bases between the germline ends. Looked up from germline, CDR1 is SGHDT and CDR2 is YYEEEE. CDR3 protein: CASSFWATEAFF. CDR3 DNA: TGTGCCAGCAGCTTCTGGGCCACTGAAGCTTTCTTT.

The CDR3 loop reads CASRPLAGAYNEQFF. The CDR3 region has the DNA TGTGCCAGCAGACCTCTAGCGGGAGCTTACAATGAGCAGTTCTTC. J is TRBJ2-1 and V is TRBV2; 10 nucleotides agree with TRBD2. The CDR3 runs to 15 residues. Trimming at V came to 6 bases and at J to 4 bases, leaving 6 bases not matched to a gene. Germline assignment: CDR1 SNHLY and CDR2 FYNNEI. The full variable domain, with the rest looked up from reference TRBV2 and TRBJ2-1, is EPEVTQTPSHQVTQMGQEVILRCVPISNHLYFYWYRQILGQKVEFLVSFYNNEISEKSEIFDDQFSVERPDGSNFTLKIRSTKLEDSAMYFCASRPLAGAYNEQFFGPGTRLTVL.

This sequence joins TRBV27 and TRBJ2-7, with D maybe TRBD2 (6 bases). The germline CDR1 and CDR2 sequences are MNHEY and SMNVEV (reference sequence). The ends were cut back, 5 bases at V and 11 bases at J, with 13 bases in the middle. This CDR3 has 11 residues. The CDR3 reads CASSRGSLEYF. The CDR3 coding sequence is TGTGCCAGCAGTCGGGGGTCCCTCGAGTACTTC.

The rearrangement uses TRBV6-1 and TRBJ1-1; D is uncertain. The CDR3 runs 14 residues. CDR1 is MNHNS, CDR2 SASEGT, per germline. Trimming removed 6 bases from V and 1 base from J, with 12 bases in between. The CDR3 DNA follows: TGTGCCAGCAGCTACAATACAGCGAACACTGAAGCTTTCTTT. Amino acids: CASSYNTANTEAFF.

The J gene is TRBJ2-5, the V gene TRBV5-6; 10 bases align to TRBD1. Germline CDR1 reads SGHDT; CDR2 reads YYEEEE. The CDR3 has 13 residues. The CDR3: CATGTGVQETQYF. In DNA, the CDR3 is TGTGCTACCGGGACAGGGGTCCAAGAGACCCAGTACTTC. The variable domain in full, with the rest retrieved from reference TRBV5-6 and TRBJ2-5, is DAGVTQSPTHLIKTRGQQVTLRCSPKSGHDTVSWYQQALGQGPQFIFQYYEEEERQRGNFPDRFSGHQFPNYSSELNVNALLLGDSALYLCATGTGVQETQYFGPGTRLLVL.